The 25 T cell receptor beta chains below were found in one sample sequenced in a study of blood T cell repertoires in COVID-19. Using immunoSEQ multiplex PCR, the repertoire was profiled, and TCRdb retains in-frame clones only, with some absent. The sample lists roughly 200,000 clones, 83% occurring once. Sequencing was performed on peripheral blood. Every receptor here comes from a man aged 40-49 years with active or convalescent COVID-19.

This chain uses TRBV19 with TRBJ2-2; TRBD2 matches at 10 bases. CDR3 length: 16 amino acids. Germline V CDR1 and CDR2: LNHDA, SQIVND (reference sequence). Unmatched junction bases numbered 10, after V lost 6 bases and J lost 6 bases. The CDR3 DNA sequence: TGTGCCAGTAGGGCGCTAAGCGGGAGGGCCCCCGGGGAGCTGTTTTTT. Protein sequence: CASRALSGRAPGELFF. Full variable domain (missing parts from reference TRBV19 and TRBJ2-2): DGGITQSPKYLFRKEGQNVTLSCEQNLNHDAMYWYRQDPGQGLRLIYYSQIVNDFQKGDIAEGYSVSREKKESFPLTVTSAQKNPTAFYLCASRALSGRAPGELFFGEGSRLTVL.

This clone showed up just once. The J gene is TRBJ2-3, the V gene TRBV6-4, with 8 bases matching TRBD2. From germline, CDR1 is MRHNA and CDR2 SNTAGT. CDR3 length equals 19 residues. J gave up 0 bases and V 3 bases, and 14 bases lay outside the gene matches. CDR3 protein: CASSDKHGRASTSTDTQYF. The CDR3 DNA reads as TGTGCCAGCAGTGATAAACACGGGAGGGCCTCAACTAGCACAGATACGCAGTATTTT.

This clone was seen once. The rearrangement links TRBV30 to TRBJ1-2, with D perhaps TRBD1 (5 bases). With 4 bases removed from V and 6 bases from J, the gap between germline ends came to 18 bases. CDR1 and CDR2 (germline): GTSNPN, SVGIG (reference sequence). The CDR3 has 14 amino acids. The CDR3 sequence: CAWTPRVFLNGYTF. CDR3 DNA: TGTGCCTGGACCCCCAGGGTTTTTTTGAATGGCTACACCTTC.

This chain links TRBV30 with TRBJ2-1; 8 bases align to TRBD2. This CDR3 has 13 residues. The J segment lost 10 bases and the V segment lost 4 bases, leaving 9 bases of the junction unmatched. Germline V CDR1 and CDR2: GTSNPN, SVGIG (reference sequence). The CDR3 region has the DNA TGTGCCTGGACGTCAGGGACTAGAGGAGAGCAGTTCTTC. Amino acid sequence: CAWTSGTRGEQFF.

This chain joins TRBV7-9 and TRBJ1-5; TRBD1 matches 7 bases. Germline lookup yields CDR1 SEHNR and CDR2 FQNEAQ (reference sequence). The V gene end was trimmed by 5 bases and the J gene end by 10 bases; junction bases not matched to a gene: 8. The CDR3 totals 13 residues. For the CDR3, the DNA is TGTGCCAGCAGCGCGACAGGGTTGACCCCCCAGCATTTT. Amino acids: CASSATGLTPQHF.

This clone has only a few counts. V usage is TRBV6-6 and J usage is TRBJ1-1; a possible D gene is TRBD1 (5 bases). This CDR3 has 14 residues. Trimming cost V 8 bases and J 4 bases, with 17 bases left between them. Germline V gene data show CDR1 as MNHNY and CDR2 as SVGAGI (reference sequence). DNA for the CDR3: TGTGCCAGCCTCGAAAGAAAGGGGTTCACTGAAGCTTTCTTT. Translation: CASLERKGFTEAFF.

The rearrangement uses TRBV5-4 and TRBJ1-2, with 7 bases identical to TRBD1. The CDR3 consists of 16 residues. The germline CDR1 and CDR2 sequences are SGHNT and YYREEE (reference sequence). With V trimmed by 3 bases and J by 3 bases, 11 bases remained unmatched. The CDR3 spells CASSSAQRQGYYGYTF. As DNA, the CDR3 is TGTGCCAGCAGCTCGGCCCAACGACAGGGCTACTATGGCTACACCTTC.

This clone was counted once. V is TRBV7-3 and J is TRBJ1-3, with TRBD1 as a possible D gene (6 bases). This CDR3 contains 19 residues. CDR1 and CDR2 from the germline V gene are SGHTA and FQGTGA. The germline V and J ends were trimmed by 5 bases and 0 bases, with 23 bases remaining between them. This CDR3 reads CASSPRPGQSVLSGNTIYF. DNA for the CDR3: TGTGCCAGCAGCCCCCGCCCAGGACAGAGTGTTCTCTCTGGAAACACCATATATTTT.

This chain joins TRBV7-2 and TRBJ1-5; D not resolved. Germline loops: CDR1 SGHTA, CDR2 FQGNSA. This CDR3 contains 12 residues. Between the trimmed V and J ends, which lost 5 bases and 5 bases, there was a span of 7 bases. The CDR3 DNA sequence: TGTGCCAGCAGCCTCCGGGATCAGCCCCAGCATTTT. The encoded protein is CASSLRDQPQHF.

This rearrangement joins TRBV12-3 or TRBV12-4 to TRBJ2-7; D not resolved. V shed 6 bases and J shed 0 bases, with 6 bases lying between them. There are 12 residues in the CDR3. Here the CDR3 reads CASSYSSYEQYF. CDR3 coding DNA: TGTGCCAGCAGCTACAGCTCCTACGAGCAGTACTTC.

The V and J genes are TRBV2 and TRBJ1-5; D might be TRBD1 (5 bases). The CDR3 has 14 residues. V shed 4 bases and J shed 1 base, with 8 bases lying between them. Germline V gene data show CDR1 as SNHLY and CDR2 as FYNNEI. CDR3 sequence (DNA): TGTGCCAGCAGTGGGCAGGGAAGCAATCAGCCCCAGCATTTT. Protein product: CASSGQGSNQPQHF.

V usage is TRBV2 and J usage is TRBJ2-7, with 7 bases fitting TRBD2. The length of the CDR3 is 12 residues. Germline V gene lookup returns CDR1 SNHLY and CDR2 FYNNEI. Trimming cost V 4 bases and J 6 bases; bases outside gene matches: 3. The chain's CDR3 is CASSGEGGEQYF. Here the CDR3 DNA reads TGTGCCAGCAGTGGGGAGGGCGGCGAGCAGTACTTC.

The CDR3, as DNA: TGTGCCAGCAGTCTCATTATTAGCTATGGCTACACCTTC. As protein: CASSLIISYGYTF. The V gene is TRBV28, the J gene TRBJ1-2; no firm D call. Per the germline V gene, CDR1 is MDHEN and CDR2 is SYDVKM. The CDR3 consists of 13 residues. The V end lost 5 bases, the J end lost 4 bases, and 11 bases lay between the germline ends.

DNA of the CDR3: TGTGCCAGCAGCGGGGGACAGGGCAATCAGCCCCAGCATTTT. This sequence encodes CASSGGQGNQPQHF. The genes are TRBV9 and TRBJ1-5, with 8 bases matching TRBD1. There are 14 residues in the CDR3. With V trimmed by 3 bases and J by 2 bases, 1 base remained unmatched. Germline V gene lookup returns CDR1 SGDLS and CDR2 YYNGEE.

The chain has TRBV5-8 and TRBJ1-5; D remains ambiguous. V lost 1 base and J lost 7, with 12 bases in between. The CDR3 has 14 residues. The germline CDR1 and CDR2 sequences are SGHTS and YDEGEE. CDR3 sequence (DNA): TGTGCCAGCAGCTTGATCCCTACCGGGCAGCCCCAGCATTTT. It encodes CASSLIPTGQPQHF.

The count of this clone is one. The genes are TRBV10-3 and TRBJ1-5; D ambiguous. Trimming cost V 4 bases and J 9 bases, with 10 bases left between them. The CDR3 consists of 12 residues. The V gene's germline CDR1 is ENHRY and CDR2 SYGVKD. The CDR3 region is CAISAAEGPQHF. CDR3 bases: TGTGCCATCAGTGCGGCTGAGGGGCCCCAGCATTTT.

The rearrangement links TRBV5-5 to TRBJ1-1, with a tentative D call TRBD1 (5 bases). This CDR3 is built from 15 residues. CDR1 and CDR2 (germline): SGHKS, YYEKEE (reference sequence). The germline V and J ends were trimmed by 5 bases and 3 bases, with 17 bases remaining between them. The CDR3, as DNA: TGTGCCAGCAGGCCACCCGGGGGAGGGGACACTGAAGCTTTCTTT. Amino acids: CASRPPGGGDTEAFF.

This chain links TRBV13 with TRBJ2-1, with a tentative D call TRBD2 (7 bases). The CDR3 consists of 15 residues. Per the germline V gene, CDR1 is PRHDT and CDR2 is FYEKMQ (reference sequence). V lost 3 bases, J lost 7 bases, and 16 bases lay in between. The CDR3 loop is CASSLNGGGENEQFF. CDR3 sequence (DNA): TGTGCCAGCAGCTTGAACGGAGGGGGGGAAAATGAGCAGTTCTTC.

J is TRBJ1-2 and V is TRBV25-1, with 11 positions matching TRBD1. With V trimmed by 3 bases and J by 2 bases, 11 bases remained unmatched. The CDR3 consists of 18 residues. The germline V gene has CDR1 MGHDK and CDR2 SYGVNS. The CDR3 DNA follows: TGTGCCAGCAGTGACTACCCGCACGGGGACAGGGGGAACTATGGCTACACCTTC. Translation: CASSDYPHGDRGNYGYTF.

This chain links TRBV5-1 with TRBJ2-5; 8 bases align to TRBD1. Unmatched junction bases numbered 4, after V lost 4 bases and J lost 5 bases. Germline V lookup: CDR1 SGHRS, CDR2 YFSETQ. The CDR3 consists of 13 residues. This CDR3 is CASSPTGDETQYF. Written as DNA, the CDR3 is TGCGCCAGCAGCCCGACAGGGGATGAGACCCAGTACTTC.

The J gene is TRBJ2-3, the V gene TRBV5-1; 7 nucleotides line up with TRBD1. V was clipped by 3 bases and J by 1 base; unmatched bases: 2. This CDR3 is 14 amino acids long. In germline, CDR1 is SGHRS, CDR2 YFSETQ. The CDR3 loop is CASSYGQGTDTQYF. The CDR3 bases are TGCGCCAGCAGCTATGGACAGGGCACAGATACGCAGTATTTT.

CDR3 DNA: TGCGCCAGCAGCCAAGTTGGGGCTTCAACTAATGAAAAACTGTTTTTT. It codes for CASSQVGASTNEKLFF. The J gene is TRBJ1-4, the V gene TRBV4-1; tentative D call: TRBD1 (5 bases). The CDR3 contains 16 residues. The V and J ends lost 1 base and 0 bases respectively, with 9 bases between them. Germline V CDR1 and CDR2: MGHRA, YSYEKL.

This rearrangement joins TRBV11-2 to TRBJ1-3; 8 nucleotides align to TRBD1. CDR3 size: 18 residues. V trimming: 4 bases; J trimming: 0 bases; junction bases outside the gene matches: 11. The germline gives CDR1 SGHAT, CDR2 FQNNGV. DNA of the CDR3: TGTGCCAGCAGCTCAGGGGGCCCCCCCAGCCTCTCTGGAAACACCATATATTTT. Translated, it gives CASSSGGPPSLSGNTIYF. Full variable domain (remainder filled in from reference TRBV11-2 and TRBJ1-3): EAGVAQSPRYKIIEKRQSVAFWCNPISGHATLYWYQQILGQGPKLLIQFQNNGVVDDSQLPKDRFSAERLKGVDSTLKIQPAKLEDSAVYLCASSSGGPPSLSGNTIYFGEGSWLTVV.

This chain links TRBV30 with TRBJ1-2; the match to TRBD1 covers 8 bases. This CDR3 is built from 13 residues. Germline V gene data show CDR1 as GTSNPN and CDR2 as SVGIG (reference sequence). V gave up 3 bases and J gave up 7 bases; unmatched junction bases: 7. CDR3 DNA: TGTGCCTGGAGCGGGCAGGGGGCATCTGGCTACACCTTC. Its translation is CAWSGQGASGYTF.

The chain uses TRBV7-9 and TRBJ1-2; 7 bases are a match to TRBD1. V shed 1 base, J shed 3 bases, and the junction held 2 bases outside the gene matches. Germline V gene data show CDR1 as SEHNR and CDR2 as FQNEAQ (reference sequence). The CDR3 is made up of 14 amino acids. CDR3 DNA sequence: TGTGCCAGCAGCTTAGGAGGGACAGACTATGGCTACACCTTC. Translated: CASSLGGTDYGYTF.